The 14 T cell receptor beta chains reported below all come from one sample, sequenced in a study of blood T cell repertoires in COVID-19. The data were produced by immunoSEQ multiplex PCR, yet TCRdb's version contains in-frame clones alone and is incomplete. Here the sample spans roughly 180,000 clones, roughly 85% being singletons. Sequencing was carried out using peripheral blood. Receptor source: a woman older than 75 with active or convalescent COVID-19.

With respect to this clone: This CDR3 is also generated by other DNA sequences in the sample. The chain uses TRBV7-7 and TRBJ2-1; the match to TRBD1 covers 8 bases. Germline CDR1 and CDR2: SSHAT and FNYEAQ (reference sequence). The CDR3 totals 13 residues. After removal of 3 bases from V and 5 bases from J, the junction contained 0 bases not matched to a gene. The DNA of the CDR3 is TGTGCCAGCAGCTTGGGACAGGACAATGAGCAGTTCTTC. Its protein is CASSLGQDNEQFF.

The chain has TRBV3-1 (or the pseudogene TRBV3-2) and TRBJ2-3; weak D call: TRBD2 (5 bases). The V and J ends lost 4 bases and 2 bases respectively, with 16 bases between them. Germline CDR1 LGHDT, CDR2 YNNKEL (reference sequence). This CDR3 has 16 residues. The CDR3 DNA reads as TGTGCCAGCAGCCGTAAAAGGGTCCTAGCCACAGATACGCAGTATTTT. Its translation is CASSRKRVLATDTQYF.

This clone was seen a single time. The CDR3 region is CSALTGGYETQYF. The CDR3, as DNA: TGCAGCGCGCTGACAGGGGGCTATGAGACCCAGTACTTC. The chain joins TRBV29-1 to TRBJ2-5; TRBD1 matches 10 bases. CDR1 SQVTM and CDR2 ANQGSEA come from the germline V gene. The V gene end was trimmed by 7 bases and the J gene end by 5 bases; junction bases not matched to a gene: 7. CDR3 length: 13 amino acids.

The CDR3 nucleotides are TGCGCCAGCAGTCACCCGATACACCGGGACAGAGATTCACCCCTCCACTTT. It is translated as CASSHPIHRDRDSPLHF. The genes are TRBV23-1 and TRBJ1-6; 7 bases agree with TRBD1. TRBV23-1 carries the ORF label, with uncertain function. This CDR3 is 17 amino acids long. V lost 3 bases and J lost 8; bases outside the gene matches: 13.

The chain is built from TRBV2 and TRBJ2-1; 7 bases align to TRBD1. Germline lookup yields CDR1 SNHLY and CDR2 FYNNEI. V gave up 6 bases and J gave up 7 bases; unmatched junction bases: 9. The CDR3 spans 14 residues. The CDR3 here is CASRGRDRANEQFF. CDR3 sequence (DNA): TGTGCCAGCAGGGGGAGAGACAGGGCGAATGAGCAGTTCTTC.

This chain joins TRBV9 and TRBJ2-7, with TRBD2 as a possible D gene (5 bases). The CDR3 is made up of 14 amino acids. CDR1 and CDR2 (germline): SGDLS, YYNGEE. V lost 0 bases to trimming and J lost 2 bases, with 9 bases between them. The CDR3 loop is CASSVDATTYEQYF. The CDR3 DNA is TGTGCCAGCAGCGTAGATGCGACTACCTACGAGCAGTACTTC.

The chain links TRBV19 to TRBJ2-3, with 12 positions matching TRBD2. Germline-derived CDR1 and CDR2 are LNHDA and SQIVND (reference sequence). J lost 4 bases, V lost 9 bases, and 8 bases had no gene match. CDR3 length: 15 residues. DNA of the CDR3: TGTGCCAGCAGAGGTCTAGCGGGAGGGCCAGATACGCAGTATTTT. Translating gives CASRGLAGGPDTQYF.

V is TRBV6-1 and J is TRBJ2-4, with a weak D call TRBD2 (6 bases). The germline V gene encodes CDR1 MNHNS and CDR2 SASEGT. Trimming took off 1 base at V and 4 bases at J, with 17 bases between the two ends. The CDR3 extends over 17 amino acids. CDR3 in amino acids: CASSEDHWERVKNIQYF. CDR3 coding DNA: TGTGCCAGCAGTGAAGATCATTGGGAGCGGGTAAAAAACATTCAGTACTTC.

This sequence joins TRBV6-6 and TRBJ1-1, with a tentative D call TRBD1 (6 bases). The V gene's germline CDR1 is MNHNY and CDR2 SVGAGI (reference sequence). The CDR3 loop spans 15 amino acids. V was cut by 2 bases and J by 1 base, with 11 bases left in between. The CDR3, as DNA: TGTGCCAGCAGTTACGTATCCAGGGGGAACACTGAAGCTTTCTTT. Its translation: CASSYVSRGNTEAFF.

The J gene is TRBJ2-2, the V gene TRBV5-6; TRBD2 matches at 10 bases. Germline CDR1 reads SGHDT; CDR2 reads YYEEEE. The CDR3 totals 15 residues. The V segment lost 2 bases and the J segment 7 bases; nucleotides outside the gene matches: 5. In nucleotides, the CDR3 is TGTGCCAGCAGCTTCCGTTCTAGCGGGGGCGGGGAGCTGTTTTTT. Its translation is CASSFRSSGGGELFF.

The chain links TRBV5-1 to TRBJ1-1, with TRBD1 matching over 9 bases. Germline V gene sequence: CDR1 SGHRS, CDR2 YFSETQ. After removal of 5 bases from V and 0 bases from J, the junction contained 2 bases not matched to a gene. CDR3 length: 14 amino acids. CDR3 coding DNA: TGCGCCAGCAGGGGACAGGGAATGAACACTGAAGCTTTCTTT. Amino acid sequence: CASRGQGMNTEAFF.

The rearrangement links TRBV9 to TRBJ2-3; possible D gene TRBD2, 5 bases. With 5 bases removed from V and 3 bases from J, the gap between germline ends came to 13 bases. Germline V lookup: CDR1 SGDLS, CDR2 YYNGEE. The CDR3 consists of 14 residues. Written as DNA, the CDR3 is TGTGCCAGCAGGAGGGCCGAGGTGACAGATACGCAGTATTTT. Translating gives CASRRAEVTDTQYF.

The chain employs TRBV5-1 and TRBJ2-3, with 11 bases lining up with TRBD2. Germline lookup yields CDR1 SGHRS and CDR2 YFSETQ. The CDR3 runs to 16 residues. J gave up 1 base and V 5 bases, and 6 bases lay outside the gene matches. This CDR3 is CASRRVAGGGTDTQYF. The CDR3 DNA is TGCGCCAGCAGAAGAGTAGCGGGAGGGGGCACAGATACGCAGTATTTT.

In its sample, this clone was seen many times. This sequence joins TRBV7-9 and TRBJ2-5; D is unresolved. CDR1 is SEHNR and CDR2 is FQNEAQ in the germline V gene (reference sequence). CDR3 length equals 15 residues. Trimming stripped 4 bases from V and 0 bases from J, with 12 bases between. The CDR3 DNA sequence: TGTGCCAGCAGCTCTACTACAACGTACCAAGAGACCCAGTACTTC. Protein sequence: CASSSTTTYQETQYF.